This is a list of T cell receptor beta chains from one sample in a study of T cell repertoires in ileal Crohn's disease. Assay used: immunoSEQ multiplex PCR; TCRdb lists only in-frame clones, some missing. The data contain roughly 4,500 clones, about 81% of them singletons. Specimen: ileal tissue. The receptor source for this set is an adult with Crohn's disease. Each CDR3 is given with its conserved first and last residue. A D gene is named only where the DNA matches it firmly. Not all rows give a size; the values are once, few, many and, for expanded clones, a class.

V: TRBV14
J: TRBJ2-3
D: TRBD2
size: .
CDR3: CASGHSGRSDTQYF
DNA: TGTGCCAGCGGACATAGCGGGAGGTCAGATACGCAGTATTTT

V: TRBV6-5
J: TRBJ1-1
D: .
size: .
CDR3: CASSPVPGTEAFF
DNA: TGTGCCAGCAGCCCAGTCCCGGGCACTGAAGCTTTCTTT

V: TRBV19
J: TRBJ2-5
D: .
size: .
CDR3: CATRAGGETQYF
DNA: TGTGCTACGCGCGCAGGGGGGGAGACCCAGTACTTC

V: TRBV13
J: TRBJ1-1
D: .
size: .
CDR3: CASSLVIGGNTEAFF
DNA: TGTGCCAGCAGCTTAGTAATCGGAGGAAACACTGAAGCTTTCTTT

V: TRBV5-4
J: TRBJ2-7
D: TRBD1
size: .
CDR3: CASSPGQGGYEQYF
DNA: TGTGCCAGCAGCCCAGGACAGGGGGGCTACGAGCAGTACTTC

V: TRBV19
J: TRBJ2-2
D: .
size: .
CDR3: CASSPGTGDEELFF
DNA: TGTGCCAGTAGCCCCGGGACGGGAGACGAGGAGCTGTTTTTT

V: TRBV27
J: TRBJ2-1
D: TRBD1
size: .
CDR3: CASSRGQGIYNEQFF
DNA: TGTGCCAGCAGTAGAGGACAGGGGATTTACAATGAGCAGTTCTTC

V: TRBV11-3
J: TRBJ2-3
D: TRBD2
size: .
CDR3: CASSLDGASGTDTQYF
DNA: TGTGCCAGCAGCTTAGATGGGGCTAGCGGAACAGATACGCAGTATTTT

V: TRBV11-2
J: TRBJ2-7
D: .
size: .
CDR3: CASSLGQTSTYEQYF
DNA: TGTGCCAGCAGCTTAGGACAGACTTCAACATACGAGCAGTACTTC

V: TRBV28
J: TRBJ2-4
D: TRBD1
size: few
CDR3: CASKDRGNIQYF
DNA: TGTGCCAGTAAGGACAGGGGGAACATTCAGTACTTC